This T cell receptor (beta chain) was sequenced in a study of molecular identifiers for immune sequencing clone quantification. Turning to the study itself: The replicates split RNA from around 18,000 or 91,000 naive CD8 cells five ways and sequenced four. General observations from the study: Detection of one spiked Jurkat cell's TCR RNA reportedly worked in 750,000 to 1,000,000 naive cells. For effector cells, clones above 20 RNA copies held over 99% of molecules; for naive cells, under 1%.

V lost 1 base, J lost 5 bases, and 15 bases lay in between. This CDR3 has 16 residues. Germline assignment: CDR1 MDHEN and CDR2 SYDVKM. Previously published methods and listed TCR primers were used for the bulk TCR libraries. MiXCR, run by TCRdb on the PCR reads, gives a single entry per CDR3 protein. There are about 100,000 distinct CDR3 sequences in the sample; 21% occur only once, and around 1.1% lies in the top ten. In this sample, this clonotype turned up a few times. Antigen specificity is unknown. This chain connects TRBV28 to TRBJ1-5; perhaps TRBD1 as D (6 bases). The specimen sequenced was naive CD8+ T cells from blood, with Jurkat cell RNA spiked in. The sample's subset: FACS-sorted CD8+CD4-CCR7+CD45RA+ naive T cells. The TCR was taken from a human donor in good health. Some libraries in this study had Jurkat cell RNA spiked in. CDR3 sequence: CASSLFQGTVDQPQHF. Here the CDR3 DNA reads TGTGCCAGCAGTTTATTTCAGGGGACTGTTGATCAGCCCCAGCATTTT.